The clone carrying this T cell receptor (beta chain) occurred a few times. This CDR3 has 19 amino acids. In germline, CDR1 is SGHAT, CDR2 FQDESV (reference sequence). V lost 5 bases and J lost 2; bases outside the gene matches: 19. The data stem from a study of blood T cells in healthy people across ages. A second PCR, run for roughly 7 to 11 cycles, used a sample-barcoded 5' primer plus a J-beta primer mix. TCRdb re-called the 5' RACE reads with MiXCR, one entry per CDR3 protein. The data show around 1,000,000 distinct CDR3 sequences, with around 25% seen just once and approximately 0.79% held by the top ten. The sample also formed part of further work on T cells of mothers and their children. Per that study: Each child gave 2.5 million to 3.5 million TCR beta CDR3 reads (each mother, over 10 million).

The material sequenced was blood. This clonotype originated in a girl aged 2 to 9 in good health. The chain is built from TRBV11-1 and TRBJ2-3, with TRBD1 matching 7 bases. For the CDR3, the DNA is TGTGCCAGCAGCCGAACGGCCCGGGACAGCCGAGATACCACAGATACGCAGTATTTT. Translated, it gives CASSRTARDSRDTTDTQYF.